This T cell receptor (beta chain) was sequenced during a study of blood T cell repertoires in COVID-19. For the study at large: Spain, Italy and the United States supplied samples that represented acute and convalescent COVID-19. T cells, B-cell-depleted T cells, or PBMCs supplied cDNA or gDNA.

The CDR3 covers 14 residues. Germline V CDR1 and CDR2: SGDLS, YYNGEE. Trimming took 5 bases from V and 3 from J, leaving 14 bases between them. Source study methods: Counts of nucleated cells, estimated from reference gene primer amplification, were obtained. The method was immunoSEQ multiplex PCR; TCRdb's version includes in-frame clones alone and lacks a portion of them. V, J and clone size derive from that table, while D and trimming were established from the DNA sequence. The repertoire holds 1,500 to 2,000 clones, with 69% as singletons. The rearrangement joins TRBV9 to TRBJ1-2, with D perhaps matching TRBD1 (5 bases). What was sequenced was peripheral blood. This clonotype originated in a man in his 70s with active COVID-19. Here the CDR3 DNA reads TGTGCCAGCAGTGCCGCCGGGGGGGACTATGGCTACACCTTC. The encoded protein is CASSAAGGDYGYTF.